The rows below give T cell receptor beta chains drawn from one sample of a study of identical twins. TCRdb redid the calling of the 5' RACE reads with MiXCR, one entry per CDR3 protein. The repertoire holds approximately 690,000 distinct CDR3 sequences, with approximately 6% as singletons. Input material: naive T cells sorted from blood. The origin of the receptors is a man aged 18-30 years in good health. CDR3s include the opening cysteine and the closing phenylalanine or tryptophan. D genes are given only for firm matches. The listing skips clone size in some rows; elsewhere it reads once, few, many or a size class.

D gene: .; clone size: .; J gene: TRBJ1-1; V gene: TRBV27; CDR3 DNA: TGTGCCAGCAGCTACGGTAGTGGGGCAGTTGAAGCTTTCTTT; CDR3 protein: CASSYGSGAVEAFF
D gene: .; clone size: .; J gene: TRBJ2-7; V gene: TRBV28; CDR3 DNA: TGTGCCAGCAAAGTCGTAGGCACTAACTACGAGCAGTACTTC; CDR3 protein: CASKVVGTNYEQYF
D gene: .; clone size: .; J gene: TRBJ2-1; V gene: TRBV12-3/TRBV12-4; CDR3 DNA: TGTGCCAGCAGCCCACGGGAGATGCCCTACAATGAGCAGTTCTTC; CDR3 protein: CASSPREMPYNEQFF
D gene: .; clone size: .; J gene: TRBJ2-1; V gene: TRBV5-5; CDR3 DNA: TGTGCCAGCAGCTGGGGGTTTCTAGAGAATGAGCAGTTCTTC; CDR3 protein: CASSWGFLENEQFF
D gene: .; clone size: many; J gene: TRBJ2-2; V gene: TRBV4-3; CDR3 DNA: TGCGCCAGCAGCACGTCAAGGATTAACACCGGGGAGCTGTTTTTT; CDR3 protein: CASSTSRINTGELFF
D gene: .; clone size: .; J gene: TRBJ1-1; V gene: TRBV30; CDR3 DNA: TGTGCCTTCCAGGACCCTGAAGCTTTCTTT; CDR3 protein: CAFQDPEAFF
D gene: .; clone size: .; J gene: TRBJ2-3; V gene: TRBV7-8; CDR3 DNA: TGTGCCAGCAGCCCACGGGCTACTTCGCGCCCAAGCACAGATACGCAGTATTTT; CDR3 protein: CASSPRATSRPSTDTQYF
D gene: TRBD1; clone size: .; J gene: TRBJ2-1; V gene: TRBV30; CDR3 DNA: TGTGCCTGGAGTGGACAGGGAAAGGACAATGAGCAGTTCTTC; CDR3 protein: CAWSGQGKDNEQFF
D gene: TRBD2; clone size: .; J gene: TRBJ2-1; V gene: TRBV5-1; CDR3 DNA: TGCGCCAGCAGCTTGTGGGAGGCCGGGGGGAATGAGCAGTTCTTC; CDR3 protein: CASSLWEAGGNEQFF
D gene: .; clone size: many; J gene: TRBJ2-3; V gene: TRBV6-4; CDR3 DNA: TGTGCCAGCAGCCTCGGTGCAACTAGCACAGATACGCAGTATTTT; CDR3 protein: CASSLGATSTDTQYF